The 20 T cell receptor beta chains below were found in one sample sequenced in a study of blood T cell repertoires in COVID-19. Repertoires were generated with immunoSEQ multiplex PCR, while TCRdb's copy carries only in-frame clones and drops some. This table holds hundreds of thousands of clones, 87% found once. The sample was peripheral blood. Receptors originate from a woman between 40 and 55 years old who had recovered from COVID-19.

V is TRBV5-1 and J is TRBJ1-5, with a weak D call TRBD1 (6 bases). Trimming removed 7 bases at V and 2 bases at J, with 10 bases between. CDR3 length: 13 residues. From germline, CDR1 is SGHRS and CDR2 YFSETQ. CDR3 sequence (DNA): TGCGCCAGCGGCAGGGGCGGCAATCAGCCCCAGCATTTT. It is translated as CASGRGGNQPQHF.

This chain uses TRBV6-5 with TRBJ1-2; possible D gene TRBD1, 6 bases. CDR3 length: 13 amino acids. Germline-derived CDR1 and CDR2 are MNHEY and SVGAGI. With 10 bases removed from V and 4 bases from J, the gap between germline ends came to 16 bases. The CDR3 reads CATQGPPLYGYTF. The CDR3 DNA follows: TGTGCCACCCAGGGGCCCCCCCTCTATGGCTACACCTTC.

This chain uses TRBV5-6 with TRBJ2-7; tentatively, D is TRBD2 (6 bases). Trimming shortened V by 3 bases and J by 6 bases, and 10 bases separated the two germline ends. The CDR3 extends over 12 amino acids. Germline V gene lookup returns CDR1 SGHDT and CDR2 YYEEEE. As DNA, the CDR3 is TGTGCCAGCAGCTCCCTAGCGACCGAGCAGTACTTC. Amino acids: CASSSLATEQYF.

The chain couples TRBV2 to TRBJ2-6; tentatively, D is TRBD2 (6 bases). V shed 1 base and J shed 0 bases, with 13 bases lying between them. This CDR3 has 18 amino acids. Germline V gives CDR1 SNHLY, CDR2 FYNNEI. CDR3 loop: CASSEVLGGRSGANVLTF. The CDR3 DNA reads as TGTGCCAGCAGTGAAGTGTTAGGAGGGCGCTCTGGGGCCAACGTCCTGACTTTC.

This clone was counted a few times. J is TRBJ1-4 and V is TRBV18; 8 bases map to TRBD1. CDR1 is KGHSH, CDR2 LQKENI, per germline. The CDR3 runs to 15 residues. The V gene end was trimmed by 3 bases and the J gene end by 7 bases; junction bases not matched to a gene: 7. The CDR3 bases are TGTGCCAGCTCACCCCCAGGACAGGGAAGTGAAAAACTGTTTTTT. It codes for CASSPPGQGSEKLFF.

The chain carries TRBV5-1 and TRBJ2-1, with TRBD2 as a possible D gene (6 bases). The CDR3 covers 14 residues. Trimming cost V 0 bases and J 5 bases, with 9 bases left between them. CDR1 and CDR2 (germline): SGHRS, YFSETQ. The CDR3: CASSLGLVHNEQFF. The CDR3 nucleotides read TGCGCCAGCAGCTTGGGACTAGTTCACAATGAGCAGTTCTTC.

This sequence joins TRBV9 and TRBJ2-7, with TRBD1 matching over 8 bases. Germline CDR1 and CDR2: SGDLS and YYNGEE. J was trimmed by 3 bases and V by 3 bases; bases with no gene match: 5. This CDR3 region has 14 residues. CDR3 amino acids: CASSAGTGLYEQYF. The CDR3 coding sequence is TGTGCCAGCAGCGCCGGGACAGGACTCTACGAGCAGTACTTC.

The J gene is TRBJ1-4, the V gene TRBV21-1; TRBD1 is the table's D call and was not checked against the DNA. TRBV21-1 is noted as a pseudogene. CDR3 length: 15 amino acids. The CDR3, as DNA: TGTGCCAGCAGCATACACAGTTCAACTAATGAAAAACTGTTTTTT. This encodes CASSIHSSTNEKLFF.

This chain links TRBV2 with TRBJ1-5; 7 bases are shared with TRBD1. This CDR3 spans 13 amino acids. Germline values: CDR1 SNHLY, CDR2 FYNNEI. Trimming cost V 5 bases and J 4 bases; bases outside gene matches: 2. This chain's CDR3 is CASSWTGNQPQHF. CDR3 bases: TGTGCCAGCAGTTGGACAGGAAATCAGCCCCAGCATTTT.

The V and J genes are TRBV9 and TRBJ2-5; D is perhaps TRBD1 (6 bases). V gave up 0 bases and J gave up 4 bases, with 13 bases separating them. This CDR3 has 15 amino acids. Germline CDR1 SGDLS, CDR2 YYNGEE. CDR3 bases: TGTGCCAGCAGCGTAGCGTTGGGGGCTGGAGAGACCCAGTACTTC. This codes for CASSVALGAGETQYF.

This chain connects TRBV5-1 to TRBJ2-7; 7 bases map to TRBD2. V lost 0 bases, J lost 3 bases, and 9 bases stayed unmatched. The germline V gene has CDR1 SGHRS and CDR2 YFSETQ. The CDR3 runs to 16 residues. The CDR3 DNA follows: TGCGCCAGCAGCTTGGGAGGCGGATGGGGGGGCTACGAGCAGTACTTC. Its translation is CASSLGGGWGGYEQYF.

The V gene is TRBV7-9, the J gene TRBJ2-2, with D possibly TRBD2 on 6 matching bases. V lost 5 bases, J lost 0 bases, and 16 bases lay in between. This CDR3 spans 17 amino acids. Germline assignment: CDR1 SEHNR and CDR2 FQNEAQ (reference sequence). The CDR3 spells CASSAPGDGANTGELFF. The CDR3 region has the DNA TGTGCCAGCAGCGCCCCGGGGGACGGTGCGAACACCGGGGAGCTGTTTTTT.

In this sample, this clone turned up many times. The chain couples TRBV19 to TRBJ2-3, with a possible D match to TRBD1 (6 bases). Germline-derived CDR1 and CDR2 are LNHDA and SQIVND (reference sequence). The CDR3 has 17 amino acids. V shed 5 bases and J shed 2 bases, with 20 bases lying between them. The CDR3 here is CASSGAGTGIVTDTQYF. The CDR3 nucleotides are TGTGCCAGTAGTGGGGCCGGAACAGGGATCGTCACAGATACGCAGTATTTT.

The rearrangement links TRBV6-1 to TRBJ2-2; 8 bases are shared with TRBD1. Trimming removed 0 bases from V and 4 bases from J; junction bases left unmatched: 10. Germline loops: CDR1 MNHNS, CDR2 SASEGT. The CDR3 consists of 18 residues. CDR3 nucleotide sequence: TGTGCCAGCAGTGAAGCCGGGCCAGGGGGCGCGGGCACCGGGGAGCTGTTTTTT. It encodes CASSEAGPGGAGTGELFF.

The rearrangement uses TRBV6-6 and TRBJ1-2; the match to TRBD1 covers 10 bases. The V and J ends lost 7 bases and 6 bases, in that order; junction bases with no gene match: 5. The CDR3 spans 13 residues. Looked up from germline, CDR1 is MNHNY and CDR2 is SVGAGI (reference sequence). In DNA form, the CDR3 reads TGTGCCAGCAACCCGACAGGGGGCGATGGCTACACCTTC. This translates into CASNPTGGDGYTF.

The CDR3 region is CASSPPDTSGGYTF. In nucleotides, the CDR3 is TGTGCCAGCAGCCCCCCGGATACATCGGGTGGCTACACCTTC. The V call is TRBV14, the J call TRBJ1-2; D is unclear. CDR3 length equals 14 residues. V lost 4 bases and J lost 7, with 16 bases in between. The germline gives CDR1 SGHDN, CDR2 FVKESK. Based on the CDR3 plus reference TRBV14 and TRBJ1-2, the full variable domain is EAGVTQFPSHSVIEKGQTVTLRCDPISGHDNLYWYRRVMGKEIKFLLHFVKESKQDESGMPNNRFLAERTGGTYSTLKVQPAELEDSGVYFCASSPPDTSGGYTFGSGTRLTVV.

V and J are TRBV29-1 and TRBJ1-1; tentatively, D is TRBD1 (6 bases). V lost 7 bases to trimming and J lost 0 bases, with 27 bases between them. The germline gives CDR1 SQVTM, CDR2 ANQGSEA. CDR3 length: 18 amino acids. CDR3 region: CSGVELGAGHNMNTEAFF. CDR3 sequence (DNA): TGCAGCGGAGTTGAGCTGGGGGCGGGCCACAACATGAACACTGAAGCTTTCTTT. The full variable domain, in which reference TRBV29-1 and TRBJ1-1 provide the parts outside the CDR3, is SAVISQKPSRDICQRGTSLTIQCQVDSQVTMMFWYRQQPGQSLTLIATANQGSEATYESGFVIDKFPISRPNLTFSTLTVSNMSPEDSSIYLCSGVELGAGHNMNTEAFFGQGTRLTVV.

DNA for the CDR3: TGCGCCAGCAGTTCTACGGCGGGGAGCACTGAAGCTTTCTTT. Encoded protein: CASSSTAGSTEAFF. The chain combines TRBV5-1 with TRBJ1-1; no firm D call. V lost 5 bases and J lost 4, with 15 bases in between. CDR3 length: 14 amino acids. Germline V gene lookup returns CDR1 SGHRS and CDR2 YFSETQ. The full variable domain, completed using reference TRBV5-1 and TRBJ1-1, is KAGVTQTPRYLIKTRGQQVTLSCSPISGHRSVSWYQQTPGQGLQFLFEYFSETQRNKGNFPGRFSGRQFSNSRSEMNVSTLELGDSALYLCASSSTAGSTEAFFGQGTRLTVV.

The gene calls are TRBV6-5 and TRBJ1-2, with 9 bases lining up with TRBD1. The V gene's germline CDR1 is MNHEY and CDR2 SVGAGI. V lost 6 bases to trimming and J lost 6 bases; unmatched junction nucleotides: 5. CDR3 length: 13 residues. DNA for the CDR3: TGTGCCAGCAGGCTTCGACAGGGGGATGGCTACACCTTC. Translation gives CASRLRQGDGYTF.

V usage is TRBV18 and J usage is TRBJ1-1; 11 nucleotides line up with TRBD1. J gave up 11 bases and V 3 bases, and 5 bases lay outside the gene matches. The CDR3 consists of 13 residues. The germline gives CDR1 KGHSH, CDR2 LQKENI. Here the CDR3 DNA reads TGTGCCAGCTCACCTAGGACAGGGGGCATGGCTTTCTTT. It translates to CASSPRTGGMAFF. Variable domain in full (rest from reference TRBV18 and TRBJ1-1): NAGVMQNPRHLVRRRGQEARLRCSPMKGHSHVYWYRQLPEEGLKFMVYLQKENIIDESGMPKERFSAEFPKEGPSILRIQQVVRGDSAAYFCASSPRTGGMAFFGQGTRLTVV.